This T cell receptor beta chain originates from a study of CD8 T cells in ankylosing spondylitis. In TCRdb, the 5' RACE reads were re-called with MiXCR into one record per CDR3 protein. The sample gives 470,000 or so distinct CDR3 sequences, about 25% of which show up once; 0.75% to 0.9% is in the top ten. CDR3 size: 14 residues. Losses at the gene ends were 6 bases for V and 6 bases for J; bases not matched to a gene: 10. Germline CDR1 reads DFQATT; CDR2 reads SNEGSKA (reference sequence). The sample holds one count of this clonotype. No antigen is known for it. Broader study findings: Ankylosing spondylitis blood seemed to carry a telltale TCR beta motif made of under ten highly homologous variants. Disease-linked clones reportedly concentrated significantly in matched ankylosing spondylitis synovial fluid.

The rearrangement links TRBV20-1 to TRBJ2-1; 8 bases agree with TRBD2. The material sequenced was blood, either unsorted or a sorted T cell fraction (not recorded which). The TCR comes from a male donor with ankylosing spondylitis. The CDR3 here is CSAPGGGMGNEQFF. The DNA of the CDR3 is TGCAGTGCCCCCGGGGGGGGCATGGGCAATGAGCAGTTCTTC.